This T cell receptor (beta chain) was profiled in a study of blood T cell repertoires in COVID-19. About the research overall: COVID-19 samples, acute and convalescent, were from the United States, Italy and Spain. From T cells, B-cell-depleted T cells, or PBMCs came the material, which was cDNA or gDNA.

Sequencing used immunoSEQ multiplex PCR; TCRdb keeps in-frame clones, though not all of them. The repertoire holds 120,000 or so clones, with around 87% as singletons. The junction had 5 bases not matched to a gene; V was cut back by 3 bases and J by 7 bases. Germline CDR1 reads KGHSH; CDR2 reads LQKENI. This CDR3 comprises 13 residues. This TCR derives from a human donor in a cohort sampled during active COVID-19. The genes are TRBV18 and TRBJ2-7; 8 positions match TRBD1. The sequenced sample consisted of peripheral blood. CDR3 in DNA: TGTGCCAGCTCACCTCAGGGGGCAGGAGAGCAGTACTTC. It specifies CASSPQGAGEQYF.